A single sample gave rise to the 23 T cell receptor beta chains below, sequenced in a study of vaccination and CD4 T cells after COVID-19. Treatment specified: roughly ten-day PBMC culture with coronavirus spike peptide pools or control peptides (ViraFEST assay). Their antigen targets remain unknown. Sequenced with the Oncomine TCR Beta short-read assay was DNA taken from cultured CD4+ T cells. TCRdb fed the PCR reads into MiXCR, producing one record per CDR3 protein. The data show about 12,000 distinct CDR3 sequences, with 76% seen just once and more than 25% held by the top ten. The sample was CD4+ T cells from blood, cultured in vitro. The receptor set was obtained from a human donor who had recovered from COVID-19.

The chain has TRBV20-1 and TRBJ2-2, with 8 bases identical to TRBD1. Germline V gives CDR1 DFQATT, CDR2 SNEGSKA (reference sequence). Losses at the gene ends were 5 bases for V and 3 bases for J; bases not matched to a gene: 5. CDR3 size: 14 residues. The CDR3, as DNA: TGCAGTGCTGAACCAGGGGGCCACACCGGGGAGCTGTTTTTT. Residues: CSAEPGGHTGELFF.

This clonotype came up once. This chain uses TRBV19 with TRBJ1-1, with D maybe TRBD1 (5 bases). V was pared by 5 bases and J by 0 bases, with 13 bases between. CDR3 length: 15 residues. The germline V gene encodes CDR1 LNHDA and CDR2 SQIVND (reference sequence). The CDR3 loop is CASSSQGQLNTEAFF. DNA for the CDR3: TGTGCCAGTAGTTCCCAGGGTCAATTGAACACTGAAGCTTTCTTT.

The chain has TRBV20-1 and TRBJ1-5; D might be TRBD1 (6 bases). Germline V CDR1 and CDR2: DFQATT, SNEGSKA (reference sequence). The CDR3 has 15 residues. With 6 bases removed from V and 6 bases from J, the gap between germline ends came to 21 bases. CDR3 bases: TGCAGTGCCCCCAGGGGAGGGTCGGGATCTCAGCCCCAGCATTTT. Translating it yields CSAPRGGSGSQPQHF.

The chain uses TRBV20-1 and TRBJ2-3; D perhaps matches TRBD2 (5 bases). Germline V gene sequence: CDR1 DFQATT, CDR2 SNEGSKA (reference sequence). The CDR3 covers 14 residues. Trimming left V 6 bases short and J 1 base short, with 14 bases between. The CDR3 DNA reads TGCAGTGCCATCGAGGGCAGACGCACAGATACGCAGTATTTT. Translation: CSAIEGRRTDTQYF.

This chain links TRBV28 with TRBJ2-5; 10 bases match TRBD2. V shed 10 bases, J shed 6 bases, and the junction held 11 bases outside the gene matches. This CDR3 region has 14 residues. Germline V lookup: CDR1 MDHEN, CDR2 SYDVKM. CDR3 sequence reads: CAIQTPSGRKTQYF. The CDR3, as DNA: TGTGCCATCCAAACCCCTAGCGGGAGAAAGACCCAGTACTTC.

This chain connects TRBV24-1 to TRBJ1-1; tentatively, D is TRBD1 (5 bases). Germline CDR1 and CDR2: KGHDR and SFDVKD. V was pared by 6 bases and J by 0 bases, with 7 bases between. The CDR3 runs 13 residues. CDR3 amino acids: CATSQGLNTEAFF. CDR3 DNA: TGTGCCACCAGTCAGGGACTGAACACTGAAGCTTTCTTT.

The V and J genes are TRBV20-1 and TRBJ1-1, with no clear D. Trimming took 4 bases from V and 0 from J, leaving 9 bases between them. The CDR3 is 13 residues long. Germline CDR1 is DFQATT and CDR2 is SNEGSKA (reference sequence). This CDR3 reads CSAKTELNTEAFF. The CDR3 DNA reads TGCAGTGCTAAGACCGAGCTGAACACTGAAGCTTTCTTT.

J is TRBJ2-7 and V is TRBV19, with TRBD2 matching over 9 bases. The CDR3 is 15 amino acids. The germline V gene encodes CDR1 LNHDA and CDR2 SQIVND (reference sequence). J gave up 7 bases and V 0 bases, and 7 bases lay outside the gene matches. DNA of the CDR3: TGTGCCAGTAGTATAGATCTAGCGGGACTTAGAGAGCAGTACTTC. This gives the protein CASSIDLAGLREQYF.

This chain uses TRBV7-2 with TRBJ1-2; no definite D call. The CDR3 length is 13 residues. V shed 1 base and J shed 1 base, with 4 bases lying between them. Germline V lookup: CDR1 SGHTA, CDR2 FQGNSA. The CDR3 here is CASSLEGNYGYTF. The CDR3 nucleotides are TGTGCCAGCAGCTTAGAGGGTAACTATGGCTACACCTTC.

The rearrangement joins TRBV7-9 to TRBJ1-4; TRBD1 is a possible D gene (5 bases). Germline CDR1 SEHNR, CDR2 FQNEAQ (reference sequence). V gave up 7 bases and J gave up 5 bases, with 14 bases separating them. The CDR3 spans 14 residues. The CDR3 DNA follows: TGTGCCAGCACCTTGGGGCAGCTGAATGAAAAACTGTTTTTT. It translates to CASTLGQLNEKLFF.

The chain uses TRBV20-1 and TRBJ2-7; TRBD1 matches 8 bases. Germline CDR1 is DFQATT and CDR2 is SNEGSKA (reference sequence). This CDR3 comprises 13 residues. V lost 4 bases to trimming and J lost 6 bases; unmatched junction nucleotides: 8. CDR3 in DNA: TGCAGTGCTATTCCTTCAGGGGGCCTCGAGCAGTACTTC. The encoded protein is CSAIPSGGLEQYF.

The rearrangement joins TRBV6-1 to TRBJ1-1, with unresolved D. In germline, CDR1 is MNHNS, CDR2 SASEGT. V was trimmed by 7 bases and J by 1 base, leaving 13 bases between them. This CDR3 is built from 14 residues. CDR3 nucleotides: TGTGCCAGCACCTCGGGGAGGGAGAACACTGAAGCTTTCTTT. This sequence encodes CASTSGRENTEAFF.

The chain is built from TRBV6-5 and TRBJ2-2; unclear D gene. CDR1 MNHEY and CDR2 SVGAGI come from the germline V gene. V lost 2 bases, J lost 0 bases, and 16 bases lay in between. The CDR3 consists of 18 residues. CDR3 in amino acids: CASSYRSVAVANTGELFF. The CDR3 DNA reads as TGTGCCAGCAGTTACAGGTCTGTCGCGGTCGCGAACACCGGGGAGCTGTTTTTT.

A few counts support this clonotype. The chain combines TRBV7-9 with TRBJ1-6, with TRBD1 matching over 10 bases. Germline values: CDR1 SEHNR, CDR2 FQNEAQ (reference sequence). Trimming at V came to 6 bases and at J to 10 bases, leaving 6 bases not matched to a gene. The CDR3 length is 14 residues. CDR3 in DNA: TGTGCCAGCAGTTACGACAGGGGGCAGTCACCCCTCCACTTT. This codes for CASSYDRGQSPLHF.

This chain links TRBV7-8 with TRBJ1-2; the match to TRBD1 covers 7 bases. Germline V gives CDR1 SGHVS, CDR2 FQNEAQ. This CDR3 is 12 amino acids long. The V and J ends lost 6 bases and 11 bases, in that order; junction bases with no gene match: 9. The CDR3 protein is CASSRDSRRYTF. The DNA for the CDR3 is TGTGCCAGCAGTCGGGACAGCCGGCGGTACACCTTC.

The chain links TRBV27 to TRBJ1-1; tentatively, D is TRBD1 (6 bases). Germline lookup yields CDR1 MNHEY and CDR2 SMNVEV (reference sequence). V lost 7 bases and J lost 12, with 24 bases in between. The CDR3 sequence is 14 residues long. The CDR3 region has the DNA TGTGCCAGCAAAAGGGGGGGCGAGGGGATGGCGACTTTCTTT. Encoded protein: CASKRGGEGMATFF.

The chain employs TRBV4-3 and TRBJ2-7; D may be TRBD1 (6 bases). The CDR3 runs to 14 residues. The V end lost 0 bases, the J end lost 12 bases, and 18 bases lay between the germline ends. Germline V gene sequence: CDR1 LGHNA, CDR2 YSLEER. CDR3 nucleotides: TGCGCCAGCAGCCAAGATCGCTCGACAGGACCTAGGTACTTC. Translated: CASSQDRSTGPRYF.

This clonotype turned up a few times. The rearrangement joins TRBV19 to TRBJ2-3; maybe TRBD2 (6 bases). CDR1 and CDR2 (germline): LNHDA, SQIVND (reference sequence). V was cut by 6 bases and J by 0 bases, with 16 bases left in between. The CDR3 sequence is 16 residues long. Here the CDR3 DNA reads TGTGCCAGTAGCCGACAGCCGGGACTCAGCACAGATACGCAGTATTTT. The encoded protein is CASSRQPGLSTDTQYF.

This clonotype was seen once. This chain connects TRBV30 to TRBJ2-5, with TRBD2 matching over 7 bases. This CDR3 has 12 residues. The germline gives CDR1 GTSNPN, CDR2 SVGIG (reference sequence). V shed 1 base, J shed 7 bases, and the junction held 3 bases outside the gene matches. The CDR3 nucleotides are TGTGCCTGGAGTGGGGGGGGTGGGACCCAGTACTTC. As protein: CAWSGGGGTQYF.

The rearrangement uses TRBV4-1 and TRBJ1-5; no clear D. The length of the CDR3 is 17 residues. Germline assignment: CDR1 MGHRA and CDR2 YSYEKL. V gave up 2 bases and J gave up 5 bases, with 19 bases separating them. DNA of the CDR3: TGCGCCAGCAGCCAAAAGGGCACCGGGTCCTTAGATCAGCCCCAGCATTTT. It yields the protein CASSQKGTGSLDQPQHF.

V and J are TRBV5-4 and TRBJ2-1; D possibly corresponds to TRBD2 (6 bases). There are 16 residues in the CDR3. Trimming pared 0 bases from V and 7 bases from J, leaving 17 bases between. Germline values: CDR1 SGHNT, CDR2 YYREEE (reference sequence). The CDR3, as DNA: TGTGCCAGCAGCTTGGGGGGGACGACTAGTTGGAATGAGCAGTTCTTC. Protein: CASSLGGTTSWNEQFF.

V is TRBV6-5 and J is TRBJ1-2; D is unclear. This CDR3 comprises 13 residues. V lost 4 bases, J lost 5 bases, and 11 bases lay in between. Per the germline V gene, CDR1 is MNHEY and CDR2 is SVGAGI. The CDR3 DNA reads TGTGCCAGCAGTTGGACGCTTTCTTATGGCTACACCTTC. It codes for CASSWTLSYGYTF.

The chain employs TRBV7-8 and TRBJ1-4; TRBD1 agrees at 7 bases. The CDR3 covers 15 residues. The germline V gene has CDR1 SGHVS and CDR2 FQNEAQ. J was trimmed by 3 bases and V by 2 bases; bases with no gene match: 3. The CDR3 nucleotides read TGTGCCAGCAGCTTATTGGGGACAGCTAATGAAAAACTGTTTTTT. This translates into CASSLLGTANEKLFF.